The text below deals with one TCR beta chain. The antigen remains undetermined. The sample originates from a study of T cell repertoires in cytomegalovirus infection. As for the study in general: Both a matching HLA type and CMV infection were indicated by public TCR beta signatures.

Study-level findings and limits: HLA-C-restricted CMV clonotypes gave the most frequent clonotype in two of eight donors. The study identified carriers of CMV plus the relevant HLA from cumulative public TCR beta family frequency.

V shed 5 bases and J shed 8 bases, with 12 bases lying between them. The CDR3 covers 11 residues. Germline-derived CDR1 and CDR2 are DFQATT and SNEGSKA (reference sequence). TCRdb used MiXCR to reprocess the reads, holding one entry per CDR3 protein. The table lists fewer than 250,000 distinct CDR3 sequences, 9% to 15% of them singletons. The source is a human donor in good health (CMV status not recorded). Some clones in this sample may be carry-over from other donors' samples. The chain is built from TRBV20-1 and TRBJ1-2, with D tentatively TRBD1 (6 bases). The sample comprised PBMCs. The DNA for the CDR3 is TGCAGTGCTGCCAGACAGGAGGGCTACACCTTC. It yields the protein CSAARQEGYTF.